The sample holds one count of the clone carrying this T cell receptor beta chain. Its antigen is unidentified. This sample was included in a study of shared clonotypes between healthy human individuals. Sorted-subset replicate PCRs used around 220 ng DNA, tens of thousands of T cell genomes. The assay was immunoSEQ multiplex PCR, and TCRdb's table has in-frame clones only and misses some. The sample has roughly 500,000 clones; around 96% are singletons. V was pared by 4 bases and J by 2 bases, with 8 bases of the junction left unmatched. The CDR3 consists of 15 residues. Per germline, CDR1 SGHNT and CDR2 YYREEE (reference sequence). Regarding the study as a whole: Some clonotypes were shared by all four sorted-subset donors, while others were not shared. The non-shared ones had lower generation probabilities than the shared ones.

The chain uses TRBV5-4 and TRBJ1-1, with 7 bases identical to TRBD1. The receptor comes from a woman aged 25 to 39 in good health. Sequenced material: naive CD4+ T cells sorted from blood. The subset denotes: CD45RA+ positively selected. CDR3 in DNA: TGTGCCAGCAGCCGAGGGGGCAGGACTAACACTGAAGCTTTCTTT. This gives the protein CASSRGGRTNTEAFF.